This T cell receptor (beta chain) was identified during a study of monozygotic twins with inflammatory bowel disease. The study's findings and limits: A single strong IBD-associated signal or clonotype was not supported by the findings.

Eight reactions per sample, run separately, yielded cDNA. For each CDR3 protein, TCRdb gives one entry from its re-call of the 5' RACE reads, without DNA. The listing records 300,000 to 400,000 distinct CDR3 sequences. This CDR3 spans 16 amino acids. Looked up from germline, CDR1 is LNHNV and CDR2 is YYDKDF (reference sequence). Blood, 2.5 to 3 ml, was drawn per donor. Details on this clonotype: What it binds is not known.

This chain connects TRBV15 to TRBJ2-3; TCRdb proposes TRBD1, but this gene call is untestable without DNA. The clonotype originates from a human donor with ulcerative colitis or Crohn's disease, or a healthy co-twin of an affected twin (not recorded which). Sequencing used blood. CDR3 in amino acids: CATSSARTASTDTQYF.